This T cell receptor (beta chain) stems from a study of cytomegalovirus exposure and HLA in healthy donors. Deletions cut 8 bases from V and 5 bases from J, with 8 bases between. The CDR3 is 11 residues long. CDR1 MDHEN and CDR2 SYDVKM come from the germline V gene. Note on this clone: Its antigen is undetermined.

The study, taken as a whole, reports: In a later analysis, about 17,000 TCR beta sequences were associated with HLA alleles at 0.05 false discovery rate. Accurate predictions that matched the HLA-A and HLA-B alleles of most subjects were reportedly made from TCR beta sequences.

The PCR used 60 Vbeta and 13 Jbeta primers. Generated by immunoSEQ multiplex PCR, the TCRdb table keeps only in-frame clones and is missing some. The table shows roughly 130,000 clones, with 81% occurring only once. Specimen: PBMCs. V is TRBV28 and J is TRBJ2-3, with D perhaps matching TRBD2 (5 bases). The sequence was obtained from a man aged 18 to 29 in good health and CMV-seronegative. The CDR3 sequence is CASSGVDTQYF. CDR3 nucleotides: TGTGCCAGCTCCGGGGTAGATACGCAGTATTTT.